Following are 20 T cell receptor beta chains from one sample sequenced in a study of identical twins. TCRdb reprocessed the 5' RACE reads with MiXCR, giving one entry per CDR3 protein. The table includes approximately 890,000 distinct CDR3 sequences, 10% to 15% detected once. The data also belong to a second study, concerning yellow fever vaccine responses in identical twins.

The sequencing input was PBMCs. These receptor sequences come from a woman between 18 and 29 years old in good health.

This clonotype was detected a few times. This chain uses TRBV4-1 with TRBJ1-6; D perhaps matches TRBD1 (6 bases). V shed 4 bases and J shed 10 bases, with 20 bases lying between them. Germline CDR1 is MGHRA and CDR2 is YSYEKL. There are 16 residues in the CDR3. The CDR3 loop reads CASSRARGALESPLHF. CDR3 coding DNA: TGCGCCAGCAGCCGAGCTAGGGGGGCACTGGAGTCACCCCTCCACTTT.

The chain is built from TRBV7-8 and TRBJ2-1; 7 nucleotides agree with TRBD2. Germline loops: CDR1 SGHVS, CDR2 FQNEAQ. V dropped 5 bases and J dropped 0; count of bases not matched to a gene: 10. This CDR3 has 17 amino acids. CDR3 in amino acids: CASSQRSSGYSYNEQFF. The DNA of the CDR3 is TGTGCCAGCAGCCAGCGGTCTAGCGGATACTCCTACAATGAGCAGTTCTTC.

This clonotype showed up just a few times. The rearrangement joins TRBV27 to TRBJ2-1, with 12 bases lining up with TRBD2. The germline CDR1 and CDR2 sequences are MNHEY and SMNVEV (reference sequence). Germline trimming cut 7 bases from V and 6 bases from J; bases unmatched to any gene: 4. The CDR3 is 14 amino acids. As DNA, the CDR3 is TGTGCCAGCACCGGACTAGCGGGACGCAATGAGCAGTTCTTC. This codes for CASTGLAGRNEQFF.

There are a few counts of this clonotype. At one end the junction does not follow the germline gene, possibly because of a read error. CDR3 amino acids: CCARVLPGGTSYNEQFF. The CDR3 region has the DNA TGCTGTGCTAGGGTTCTTCCGGGAGGCACCTCCTACAATGAGCAGTTCTTC. This rearrangement joins TRBV20-1 to TRBJ2-1; 7 bases are a match to TRBD2. The germline gives CDR1 DFQATT, CDR2 SNEGSKA (reference sequence). This CDR3 region has 17 residues.

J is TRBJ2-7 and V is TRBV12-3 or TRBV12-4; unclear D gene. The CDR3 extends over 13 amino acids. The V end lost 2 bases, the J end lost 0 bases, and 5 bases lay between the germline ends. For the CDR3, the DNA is TGTGCCAGCAGTTTATCCACCTCCTACGAGCAGTACGTC. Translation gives CASSLSTSYEQYV.

This chain's CDR3 is CASCGGTNTGELFF. Written as DNA, the CDR3 is TGCGCCAGCTGCGGGGGCACCAACACCGGGGAGCTGTTTTTT. This chain connects TRBV5-1 to TRBJ2-2; possibly TRBD2 for D (7 bases). Per germline, CDR1 SGHRS and CDR2 YFSETQ. V lost 7 bases and J lost 2, with 12 bases in between. There are 14 residues in the CDR3. The variable domain in full, completed from reference TRBV5-1 and TRBJ2-2, reads KAGVTQTPRYLIKTRGQQVTLSCSPISGHRSVSWYQQTPGQGLQFLFEYFSETQRNKGNFPGRFSGRQFSNSRSEMNVSTLELGDSALYLCASCGGTNTGELFFGEGSRLTVL.

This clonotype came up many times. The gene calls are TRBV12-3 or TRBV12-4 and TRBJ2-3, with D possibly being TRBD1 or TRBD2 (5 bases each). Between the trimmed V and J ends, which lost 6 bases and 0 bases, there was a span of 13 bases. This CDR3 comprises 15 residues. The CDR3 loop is CASSSGPLSTDTQYF. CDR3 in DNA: TGTGCCAGCAGCTCGGGGCCACTCAGCACAGATACGCAGTATTTT.

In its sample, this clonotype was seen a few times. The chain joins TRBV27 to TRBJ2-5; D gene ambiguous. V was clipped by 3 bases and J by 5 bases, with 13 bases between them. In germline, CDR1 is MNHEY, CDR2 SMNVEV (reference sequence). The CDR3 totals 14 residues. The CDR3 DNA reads TGTGCCAGCAGTTTTAGCTGGGGTGGGGAGACCCAGTACTTC. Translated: CASSFSWGGETQYF.

In nucleotides, the CDR3 is TGTGCCAGCAGCCCCGTCGGCGGGGGGTCGGGGCAGTTCTTC. It encodes CASSPVGGGSGQFF. The V call is TRBV7-2, the J call TRBJ2-1; 8 positions match TRBD2. The CDR3 is 14 residues long. J gave up 12 bases and V 5 bases, and 12 bases lay outside the gene matches. Germline values: CDR1 SGHTA, CDR2 FQGNSA.

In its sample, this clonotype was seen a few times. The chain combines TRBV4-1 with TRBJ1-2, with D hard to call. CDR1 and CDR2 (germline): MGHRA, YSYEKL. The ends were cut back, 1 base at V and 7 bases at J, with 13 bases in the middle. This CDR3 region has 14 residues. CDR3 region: CASSQGDKALGYTF. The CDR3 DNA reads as TGCGCCAGCAGCCAAGGCGACAAAGCTCTTGGCTACACCTTC.

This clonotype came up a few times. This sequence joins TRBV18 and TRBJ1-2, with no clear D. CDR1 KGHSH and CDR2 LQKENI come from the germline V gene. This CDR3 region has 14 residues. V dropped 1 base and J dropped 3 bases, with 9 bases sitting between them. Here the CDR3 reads CASSPLPGYYGYTF. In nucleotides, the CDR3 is TGTGCCAGCTCACCACTACCGGGGTACTATGGCTACACCTTC.

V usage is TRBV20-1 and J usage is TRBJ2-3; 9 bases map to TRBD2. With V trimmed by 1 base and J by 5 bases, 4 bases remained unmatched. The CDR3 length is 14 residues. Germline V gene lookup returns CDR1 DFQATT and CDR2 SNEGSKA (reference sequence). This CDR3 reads CSARASGAGDTQYF. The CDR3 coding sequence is TGCAGTGCTAGAGCTAGCGGGGCGGGAGATACGCAGTATTTT.

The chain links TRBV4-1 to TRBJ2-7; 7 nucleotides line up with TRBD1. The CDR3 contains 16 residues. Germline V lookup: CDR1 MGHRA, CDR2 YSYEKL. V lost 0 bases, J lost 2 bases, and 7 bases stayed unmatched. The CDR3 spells CASSQDPTGQPYEQYF. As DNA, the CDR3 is TGCGCCAGCAGCCAAGATCCGACAGGGCAGCCCTACGAGCAGTACTTC.

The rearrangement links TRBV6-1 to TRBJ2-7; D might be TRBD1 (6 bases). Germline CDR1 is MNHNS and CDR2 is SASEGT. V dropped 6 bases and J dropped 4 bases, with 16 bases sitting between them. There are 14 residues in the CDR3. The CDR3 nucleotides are TGTGCCAGCAGGGGTGGGGGCTCTGAGTACGAGCAGTACTTC. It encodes CASRGGGSEYEQYF.

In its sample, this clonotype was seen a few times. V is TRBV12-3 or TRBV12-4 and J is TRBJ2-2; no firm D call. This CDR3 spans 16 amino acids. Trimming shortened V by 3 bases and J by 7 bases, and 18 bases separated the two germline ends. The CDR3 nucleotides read TGTGCCAGCAGTTTGGTCCTCCGGTTATCTGGCGGGGAGCTGTTTTTT. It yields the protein CASSLVLRLSGGELFF.

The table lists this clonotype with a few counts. The CDR3 here is CSAKRTGGSSYEQYV. Written as DNA, the CDR3 is TGCAGTGCTAAGAGGACAGGGGGAAGCTCCTACGAGCAGTACGTC. The rearrangement joins TRBV20-1 to TRBJ2-7, with 10 nucleotides matching TRBD1. After removal of 4 bases from V and 0 bases from J, the junction contained 6 bases not matched to a gene. CDR1 and CDR2 (germline): DFQATT, SNEGSKA (reference sequence). This CDR3 is 15 amino acids long.

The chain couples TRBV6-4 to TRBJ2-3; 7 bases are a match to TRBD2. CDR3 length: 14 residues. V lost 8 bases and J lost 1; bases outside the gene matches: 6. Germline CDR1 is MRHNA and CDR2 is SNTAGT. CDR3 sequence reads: CASQAGPGTDTQYF. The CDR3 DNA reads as TGTGCCAGCCAAGCGGGACCAGGCACAGATACGCAGTATTTT.

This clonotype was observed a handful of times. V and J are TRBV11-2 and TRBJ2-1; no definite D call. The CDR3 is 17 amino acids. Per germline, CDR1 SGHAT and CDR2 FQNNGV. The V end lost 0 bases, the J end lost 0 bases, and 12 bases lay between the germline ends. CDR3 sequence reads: CASSLDGQAGSYNEQFF. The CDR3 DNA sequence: TGTGCCAGCAGCTTAGACGGCCAGGCAGGCTCCTACAATGAGCAGTTCTTC.

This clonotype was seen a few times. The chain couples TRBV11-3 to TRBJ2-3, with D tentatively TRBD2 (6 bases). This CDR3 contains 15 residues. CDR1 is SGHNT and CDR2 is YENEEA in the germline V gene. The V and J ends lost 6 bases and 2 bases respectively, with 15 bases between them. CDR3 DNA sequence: TGTGCCAGCAGGTCTGGGGTAGCGGACACAGATACGCAGTATTTT. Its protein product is CASRSGVADTDTQYF.

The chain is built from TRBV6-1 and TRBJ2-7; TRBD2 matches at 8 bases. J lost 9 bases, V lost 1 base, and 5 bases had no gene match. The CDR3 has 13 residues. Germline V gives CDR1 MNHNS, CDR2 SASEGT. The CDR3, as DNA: TGTGCCAGCAGTGAAGGGGGGACTAGTGCGCAGTACGTC. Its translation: CASSEGGTSAQYV.